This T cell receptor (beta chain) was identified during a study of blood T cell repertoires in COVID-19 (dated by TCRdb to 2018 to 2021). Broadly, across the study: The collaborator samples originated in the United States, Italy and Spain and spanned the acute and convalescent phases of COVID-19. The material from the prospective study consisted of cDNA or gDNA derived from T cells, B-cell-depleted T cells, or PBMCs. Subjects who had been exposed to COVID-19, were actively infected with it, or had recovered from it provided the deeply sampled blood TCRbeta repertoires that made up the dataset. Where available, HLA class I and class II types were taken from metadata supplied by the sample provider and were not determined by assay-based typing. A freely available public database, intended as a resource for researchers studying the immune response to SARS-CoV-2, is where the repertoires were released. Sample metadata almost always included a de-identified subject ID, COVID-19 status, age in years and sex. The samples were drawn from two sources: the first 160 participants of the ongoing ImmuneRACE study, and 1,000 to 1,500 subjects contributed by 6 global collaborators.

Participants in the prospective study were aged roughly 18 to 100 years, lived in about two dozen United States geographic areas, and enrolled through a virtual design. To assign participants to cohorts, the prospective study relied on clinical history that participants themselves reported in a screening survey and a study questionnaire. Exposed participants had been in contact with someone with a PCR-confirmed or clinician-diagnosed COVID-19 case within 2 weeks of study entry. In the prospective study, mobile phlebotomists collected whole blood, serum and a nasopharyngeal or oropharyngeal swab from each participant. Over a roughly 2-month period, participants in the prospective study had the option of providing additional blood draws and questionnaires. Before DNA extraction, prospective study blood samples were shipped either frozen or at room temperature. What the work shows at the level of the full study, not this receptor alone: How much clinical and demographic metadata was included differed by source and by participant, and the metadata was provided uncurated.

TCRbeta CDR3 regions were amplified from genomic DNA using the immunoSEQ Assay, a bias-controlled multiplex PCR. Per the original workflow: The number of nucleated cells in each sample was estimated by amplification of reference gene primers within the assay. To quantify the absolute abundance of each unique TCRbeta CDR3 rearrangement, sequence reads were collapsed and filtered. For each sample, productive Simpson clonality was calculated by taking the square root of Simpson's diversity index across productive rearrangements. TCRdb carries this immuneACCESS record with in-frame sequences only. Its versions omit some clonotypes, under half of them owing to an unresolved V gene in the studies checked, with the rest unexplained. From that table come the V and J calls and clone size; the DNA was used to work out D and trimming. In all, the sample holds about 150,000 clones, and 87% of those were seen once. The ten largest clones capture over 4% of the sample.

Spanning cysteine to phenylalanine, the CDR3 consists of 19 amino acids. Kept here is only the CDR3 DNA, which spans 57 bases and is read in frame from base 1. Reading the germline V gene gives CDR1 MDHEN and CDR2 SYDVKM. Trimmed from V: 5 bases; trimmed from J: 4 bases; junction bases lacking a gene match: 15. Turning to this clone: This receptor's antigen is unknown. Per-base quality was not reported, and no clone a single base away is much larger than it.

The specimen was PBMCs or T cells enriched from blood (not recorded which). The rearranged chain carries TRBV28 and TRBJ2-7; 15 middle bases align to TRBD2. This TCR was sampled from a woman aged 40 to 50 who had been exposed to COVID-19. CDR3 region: CASSEQGMGLAGGLYEQYF. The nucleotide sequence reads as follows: TGTGCCAGCAGTGAACAGGGGATGGGACTAGCGGGAGGCTTGTACGAGCAGTACTTC.